Listed below are T cell receptor beta chains from one sample, sequenced in a study of blood T cell repertoires in COVID-19. Repertoires were generated with immunoSEQ multiplex PCR, while TCRdb's copy carries only in-frame clones and drops some. The table shows over 200,000 clones, with 88% occurring only once. What was sequenced was PBMCs or T cells enriched from blood (not recorded which). All receptors derive from a woman in her twenties or thirties who had been exposed to COVID-19. Each CDR3 is given with its conserved first and last residue. The D gene is left open where the match is weak. Not all rows give a size; the values are once, few, many and, for expanded clones, a class.

v_call: TRBV11-2
d_call: .
j_call: TRBJ2-3
clone_size: .
cdr3_aa: CASSFLVDTQYF
cdr3_nt: TGTGCCAGCAGCTTTTTAGTGGATACGCAGTATTTT

v_call: TRBV30
d_call: TRBD2
j_call: TRBJ2-5
clone_size: .
cdr3_aa: CAWSSGRAGTQYF
cdr3_nt: TGTGCCTGGAGTAGCGGGAGGGCCGGGACCCAGTACTTC

v_call: TRBV4-1
d_call: .
j_call: TRBJ1-1
clone_size: .
cdr3_aa: CASSRSLRNEGGGAFF
cdr3_nt: TGCGCCAGCAGCCGATCCCTAAGGAATGAGGGCGGAGGGGCTTTCTTT

v_call: TRBV11-2
d_call: .
j_call: TRBJ2-7
clone_size: .
cdr3_aa: CASSFYRYYEQYF
cdr3_nt: TGTGCCAGCAGCTTCTACAGATACTACGAGCAGTACTTC

v_call: TRBV30
d_call: .
j_call: TRBJ1-1
clone_size: once
cdr3_aa: CAWSETGVNTEAFF
cdr3_nt: TGTGCCTGGAGTGAGACAGGAGTGAACACTGAAGCTTTCTTT

v_call: TRBV16
d_call: .
j_call: TRBJ1-3
clone_size: .
cdr3_aa: CASSQFRGSGNTIYF
cdr3_nt: TGTGCCAGCAGCCAATTCCGGGGCTCTGGAAACACCATATATTTT

v_call: TRBV5-1
d_call: TRBD1
j_call: TRBJ1-2
clone_size: .
cdr3_aa: CASSLSDRGHGYTF
cdr3_nt: TGCGCCAGCAGCTTATCGGACAGGGGCCATGGCTACACCTTC

v_call: TRBV5-5
d_call: .
j_call: TRBJ2-6
clone_size: .
cdr3_aa: CASSPGSSGANVLTF
cdr3_nt: TGTGCCAGCAGCCCAGGGTCCTCTGGGGCCAACGTCCTGACTTTC

v_call: TRBV19
d_call: .
j_call: TRBJ2-1
clone_size: once
cdr3_aa: CASTETNGGEQFF
cdr3_nt: TGTGCCAGTACGGAAACTAACGGGGGTGAGCAGTTCTTC

v_call: TRBV5-1
d_call: TRBD2
j_call: TRBJ2-1
clone_size: .
cdr3_aa: CASSLEAGAWNEQFF
cdr3_nt: TGCGCCAGCAGCTTGGAAGCGGGAGCTTGGAATGAGCAGTTCTTC

v_call: TRBV7-9
d_call: TRBD2
j_call: TRBJ2-1
clone_size: .
cdr3_aa: CASSLSGGGEQFF
cdr3_nt: TGTGCCAGCAGCTTATCGGGAGGGGGTGAGCAGTTCTTC